Presented here are 25 T cell receptor beta chains from one specimen sequenced in a study of blood T cell repertoires in COVID-19. Assay used: immunoSEQ multiplex PCR; TCRdb lists only in-frame clones, some missing. There are approximately 54,000 clones in the sample; roughly 81% occur only once, and about 5.3% lies in the top ten. Sequenced input: peripheral blood. These receptors came from a woman aged 60-75 years with acute or convalescent COVID-19.

A single count supports this clone. The rearrangement joins TRBV25-1 to TRBJ2-5; D gene ambiguous. CDR3 length: 14 residues. Germline V gene sequence: CDR1 MGHDK, CDR2 SYGVNS. Trimming stripped 4 bases from V and 4 bases from J, with 13 bases between. CDR3 residues: CASSGPSRRETQYF. The CDR3 nucleotides are TGTGCCAGCAGTGGCCCTAGTAGGCGAGAGACCCAGTACTTC.

This clone is a singleton in its sample. The chain is built from TRBV18 and TRBJ1-1; D remains unclear. Germline CDR1 and CDR2: KGHSH and LQKENI. Trimming took 3 bases from V and 3 from J, leaving 14 bases between them. The CDR3 spans 15 residues. CDR3: CASSPTLPADTEAFF. The CDR3 region has the DNA TGTGCCAGCTCACCGACGCTCCCGGCGGACACTGAAGCTTTCTTT.

J is TRBJ2-3 and V is TRBV11-2, with D possibly TRBD1 on 5 matching bases. V lost 1 base to trimming and J lost 3 bases, with 14 bases between them. There are 16 residues in the CDR3. CDR1 and CDR2 from the germline V gene are SGHAT and FQNNGV. The CDR3 is CASSLGGRALTDTQYF. CDR3 bases: TGTGCCAGCAGCTTAGGAGGCAGGGCTTTGACAGATACGCAGTATTTT. The variable domain in full, completed from reference TRBV11-2 and TRBJ2-3, reads EAGVAQSPRYKIIEKRQSVAFWCNPISGHATLYWYQQILGQGPKLLIQFQNNGVVDDSQLPKDRFSAERLKGVDSTLKIQPAKLEDSAVYLCASSLGGRALTDTQYFGPGTRLTVL.

The chain uses TRBV29-1 and TRBJ1-1; the D is unclear. This CDR3 has 13 residues. V lost 0 bases to trimming and J lost 0 bases, with 5 bases between them. Germline CDR1 SQVTM, CDR2 ANQGSEA. The CDR3 reads CSVEETVNTEAFF. CDR3 sequence (DNA): TGCAGCGTTGAAGAAACAGTGAACACTGAAGCTTTCTTT.

The V gene is TRBV29-1, the J gene TRBJ2-2; 7 nucleotides line up with TRBD1. The V gene end was trimmed by 6 bases and the J gene end by 7 bases; junction bases not matched to a gene: 8. The V gene's germline CDR1 is SQVTM and CDR2 ANQGSEA. The CDR3 is made up of 13 amino acids. The CDR3 loop reads CSVNRGQGGELFF. Written as DNA, the CDR3 is TGCAGCGTGAACAGGGGCCAAGGCGGGGAGCTGTTTTTT.

The rearrangement joins TRBV7-9 to TRBJ2-2; possible D gene TRBD2, 5 bases. Trimming took off 0 bases at V and 6 bases at J, with 8 bases between the two ends. CDR1 and CDR2 (germline): SEHNR, FQNEAQ (reference sequence). This CDR3 has 14 residues. CDR3 residues: CASSLAEVAGELFF. The CDR3 DNA follows: TGTGCCAGCAGCTTAGCGGAGGTCGCCGGGGAGCTGTTTTTT.

V usage is TRBV27 and J usage is TRBJ1-5, with 7 nucleotides matching TRBD1. CDR3 length: 12 residues. The germline V gene has CDR1 MNHEY and CDR2 SMNVEV (reference sequence). Trimming took 6 bases from V and 16 from J; bases not matched to a gene: 12. The CDR3 region is CASSGPGTVPHF. In DNA form, the CDR3 reads TGTGCCAGCAGCGGACCCGGGACAGTGCCACATTTT.

The chain employs TRBV9 and TRBJ2-1, with D perhaps matching TRBD2 (6 bases). The CDR3 loop spans 16 amino acids. V dropped 0 bases and J dropped 0 bases, with 10 bases sitting between them. CDR1 and CDR2 from the germline V gene are SGDLS and YYNGEE. The chain's CDR3 is CASSVGIADSYNEQFF. The CDR3 DNA sequence: TGTGCCAGCAGCGTAGGAATAGCGGACTCCTACAATGAGCAGTTCTTC.

The chain joins TRBV27 to TRBJ1-1, with D possibly being TRBD1 (5 bases). The germline V and J ends were trimmed by 6 bases and 5 bases, with 13 bases remaining between them. In germline, CDR1 is MNHEY, CDR2 SMNVEV (reference sequence). The CDR3 spans 13 residues. CDR3 coding DNA: TGTGCCAGCAGACCGACAGAGAGGACTGAAGCTTTCTTT. Protein sequence: CASRPTERTEAFF.

This chain links TRBV7-2 with TRBJ1-6, with 9 bases fitting TRBD1. Per the germline V gene, CDR1 is SGHTA and CDR2 is FQGNSA. The CDR3 runs 15 residues. Trimming removed 3 bases from V and 8 bases from J; junction bases left unmatched: 5. In nucleotides, the CDR3 is TGTGCCAGCAGCTTTGGGACAGGGAGGGATTCACCCCTCCACTTT. Translating gives CASSFGTGRDSPLHF.

The chain has TRBV12-3 or TRBV12-4 and TRBJ1-5; no firm D call. Trimming removed 4 bases at V and 5 bases at J, with 9 bases between. The CDR3 spans 13 residues. In nucleotides, the CDR3 is TGTGCCAGCAGTTCCACCACAGATCAGCCCCAGCATTTT. Protein: CASSSTTDQPQHF.

The chain combines TRBV7-2 with TRBJ2-1; TRBD2 matches at 9 bases. V was clipped by 6 bases and J by 4 bases; unmatched bases: 4. The germline V gene encodes CDR1 SGHTA and CDR2 FQGNSA. The CDR3 length is 14 residues. CDR3 coding DNA: TGTGCCAGCAGGAGCGGGGGGCCATACAATGAGCAGTTCTTC. Amino acid sequence: CASRSGGPYNEQFF.

This clone was seen only a few times. The chain employs TRBV27 and TRBJ1-2, with TRBD1 as a possible D gene (5 bases). In germline, CDR1 is MNHEY, CDR2 SMNVEV (reference sequence). V was trimmed by 3 bases and J by 7 bases, leaving 21 bases between them. The CDR3 loop spans 16 amino acids. The CDR3 nucleotides read TGTGCCAGCAGTTTCAGGCCAGGGAGGTGGAAGGGTGGCTACACCTTC. It is translated as CASSFRPGRWKGGYTF.

The genes are TRBV5-8 and TRBJ1-6; 8 positions match TRBD1. Germline V gives CDR1 SGHTS, CDR2 YDEGEE. This CDR3 contains 15 residues. V dropped 7 bases and J dropped 4; count of bases not matched to a gene: 7. CDR3 nucleotide sequence: TGTGCCAGCGGTCAGGGGGCTACTTATAATTCACCCCTCCACTTT. As protein: CASGQGATYNSPLHF. Full variable domain (rest looked up from reference TRBV5-8 and TRBJ1-6): EAGVTQSPTHLIKTRGQQATLRCSPISGHTSVYWYQQALGLGLQFLLWYDEGEERNRGNFPPRFSGRQFPNYSSELNVNALELEDSALYLCASGQGATYNSPLHFGNGTRLTVT.

This clone was counted between two and nine times. V usage is TRBV4-1 and J usage is TRBJ1-5, with TRBD1 matching 10 bases. The ends lost 2 bases at V and 8 bases at J; junction bases unmatched: 9. The CDR3 totals 16 residues. Germline V gene sequence: CDR1 MGHRA, CDR2 YSYEKL. CDR3 DNA sequence: TGCGCCAGCAGCCAACAGACAGGGGGCAATGTGGAGCCCCAGCATTTT. Amino acids: CASSQQTGGNVEPQHF.

This clone was detected ten times or more. The genes are TRBV7-2 and TRBJ1-5, with D uncertain. Trimming shortened V by 5 bases and J by 4 bases, and 15 bases separated the two germline ends. The CDR3 runs to 15 residues. Germline V CDR1 and CDR2: SGHTA, FQGNSA. CDR3: CASSPRRSGNQPQHF. The CDR3 DNA reads as TGTGCCAGCAGCCCGCGACGGTCGGGGAATCAGCCCCAGCATTTT.

This sequence joins TRBV3-1 (or the pseudogene TRBV3-2) and TRBJ1-1; D not resolved. The CDR3 covers 12 residues. V gave up 5 bases and J gave up 1 base, with 5 bases separating them. The germline V gene has CDR1 LGHDT and CDR2 YNNKEL (reference sequence). In nucleotides, the CDR3 is TGTGCCAGCAGCGTCCAGAACACTGAAGCTTTCTTT. Protein: CASSVQNTEAFF.

This clone was observed once. The chain has TRBV9 and TRBJ1-6, with 7 bases aligning to TRBD1. CDR3 length: 16 residues. V was clipped by 4 bases and J by 7 bases; unmatched bases: 11. Per the germline V gene, CDR1 is SGDLS and CDR2 is YYNGEE. In nucleotides, the CDR3 is TGTGCCAGCAGCCCTTCTGGACAGGAGCTCAATTCACCCCTCCACTTT. Protein sequence: CASSPSGQELNSPLHF. Full variable domain (outside the CDR3, taken from reference TRBV9 and TRBJ1-6): DSGVTQTPKHLITATGQRVTLRCSPRSGDLSVYWYQQSLDQGLQFLIQYYNGEERAKGNILERFSAQQFPDLHSELNLSSLELGDSALYFCASSPSGQELNSPLHFGNGTRLTVT.

The genes are TRBV2 and TRBJ1-1; no reliable D call. The CDR3 covers 16 residues. The germline V gene encodes CDR1 SNHLY and CDR2 FYNNEI. Trimming cost V 4 bases and J 4 bases, with 19 bases left between them. The CDR3 protein is CASSGRSWGGGTEAFF. The CDR3 DNA is TGTGCCAGCAGTGGCCGTAGTTGGGGAGGAGGCACTGAAGCTTTCTTT.

The gene calls are TRBV20-1 and TRBJ2-7; 11 nucleotides match TRBD2. The J segment lost 3 bases and the V segment lost 3 bases, leaving 4 bases of the junction unmatched. The CDR3 covers 14 residues. CDR1 and CDR2 from the germline V gene are DFQATT and SNEGSKA (reference sequence). CDR3 coding DNA: TGCAGTGCTAGTACCGGGACTAGCGGCTACGAGCAGTACTTC. Residues: CSASTGTSGYEQYF.

DNA of the CDR3: TGTGCCAGCAGCTTGCGGGGGGAGAGGAGCTCCTACAATGAGCAGTTCTTC. Protein: CASSLRGERSSYNEQFF. V is TRBV5-4 and J is TRBJ2-1; TRBD2 agrees at 7 bases. This CDR3 has 17 amino acids. J lost 0 bases, V lost 1 base, and 7 bases had no gene match. Germline V gene data show CDR1 as SGHNT and CDR2 as YYREEE (reference sequence).

V and J are TRBV7-3 and TRBJ1-1; no reliable D call. Trimming took off 5 bases at V and 0 bases at J, with 7 bases between the two ends. Germline CDR1 reads SGHTA; CDR2 reads FQGTGA. This CDR3 is 13 amino acids long. The CDR3, as DNA: TGTGCCAGCAGCCAGGAATTGAACACTGAAGCTTTCTTT. Protein: CASSQELNTEAFF.

The chain links TRBV6-4 to TRBJ1-5; D is perhaps TRBD1 (5 bases). The CDR3 runs to 14 residues. The germline gives CDR1 MRHNA, CDR2 SNTAGT. Trimming took 5 bases from V and 3 from J, leaving 11 bases between them. This chain's CDR3 is CASSRDSDNQPQHF. DNA of the CDR3: TGTGCCAGCAGTCGAGACAGCGACAATCAGCCCCAGCATTTT.

The gene calls are TRBV10-3 and TRBJ2-1; D call uncertain. Germline V CDR1 and CDR2: ENHRY, SYGVKD. CDR3 length equals 14 residues. The V end was cut by 0 bases, the J end by 4 bases, with 7 bases between. The CDR3 sequence is CAISESQDYNEQFF. The CDR3 coding sequence is TGTGCCATCAGTGAGTCGCAGGATTACAATGAGCAGTTCTTC.

This chain links TRBV29-1 with TRBJ1-2, with 8 bases fitting TRBD1. CDR1 and CDR2 from the germline V gene are SQVTM and ANQGSEA. CDR3 length equals 15 residues. V lost 8 bases and J lost 0; bases outside the gene matches: 11. The CDR3 loop reads CSSAGGAEANYGYTF. CDR3 DNA sequence: TGCAGCTCGGCAGGGGGCGCCGAAGCTAACTATGGCTACACCTTC.